The clone carrying this T cell receptor beta chain was recorded many times. The data stem from a study of Graves' ophthalmopathy and Graves' hyperthyroidism. Transcripts of RNA were the source for amplifying TCR beta CDR3 regions. HTBI primers served in a first-round RT-PCR, which a second-round multiplex PCR followed. MiXCR, run by TCRdb on the multiplex PCR reads, gives a single entry per CDR3 protein. The sample lists 350,000 to 450,000 distinct CDR3 sequences, about a sixth seen once, with about 1.4% in the top ten. The sequencing input was peripheral blood. The origin of this receptor is a woman aged 18-30 years with Graves' ophthalmopathy.

Written as DNA, the CDR3 is TGTGCCAGCAGTTTCGGGGTTGGCGACACTGAAGCTTTCTTT. It encodes CASSFGVGDTEAFF. V is TRBV12-3 or TRBV12-4 and J is TRBJ1-1; D remains ambiguous. Trimming took 3 bases from V and 3 from J, leaving 11 bases between them. This CDR3 spans 14 amino acids.